Shown below are 6 T cell receptor beta chains from a single sample sequenced in a study of OX40 agonist ivuxolimab in advanced cancers. Sequenced by immunoSEQ multiplex PCR; TCRdb stores in-frame clones only, minus some. This table has around 41,000 clones, 75% to 90% appearing once. This specimen consisted of CD4+ or CD8+ T cells sorted from blood, obtained in a trial of the OX40 agonist ivuxolimab. These receptors all stem from an adult with an advanced solid tumor such as melanoma, head and neck, liver or kidney cancer.

The gene calls are TRBV6-4 and TRBJ1-1; D unresolved. Germline-derived CDR1 and CDR2 are MRHNA and SNTAGT. This CDR3 contains 9 residues. Trimming took off 4 bases at V and 11 bases at J, with 5 bases between the two ends. In nucleotides, the CDR3 is TGTGCCAGCAGTGGCTTGGCTTTCTTT. Translated, it gives CASSGLAFF.

The genes are TRBV19 and TRBJ1-2; 9 bases match TRBD1. The V gene's germline CDR1 is LNHDA and CDR2 SQIVND (reference sequence). V lost 6 bases, J lost 7 bases, and 0 bases stayed unmatched. CDR3 size: 11 residues. The CDR3 nucleotides are TGTGCCAGTAGGGACAGGGGTGGCTACACCTTC. It codes for CASRDRGGYTF. The complete variable domain, with remaining parts taken from reference TRBV19 and TRBJ1-2, reads DGGITQSPKYLFRKEGQNVTLSCEQNLNHDAMYWYRQDPGQGLRLIYYSQIVNDFQKGDIAEGYSVSREKKESFPLTVTSAQKNPTAFYLCASRDRGGYTFGSGTRLTVV.

The genes are TRBV6-5 and TRBJ1-6, with 7 bases fitting TRBD1. Germline assignment: CDR1 MNHEY and CDR2 SVGAGI. J gave up 9 bases and V 2 bases, and 10 bases lay outside the gene matches. The CDR3 has 16 residues. In DNA form, the CDR3 reads TGTGCCAGCAGTTACGTCAGGGGCCAGGGGGGTTCACCCCTCCACTTT. It is translated as CASSYVRGQGGSPLHF.

The rearrangement links TRBV7-8 to TRBJ2-1, with 13 bases identical to TRBD2. The V gene's germline CDR1 is SGHVS and CDR2 FQNEAQ. This CDR3 region has 16 residues. The junction had 4 bases not matched to a gene; V was cut back by 4 bases and J by 4 bases. This CDR3 reads CASSSGLAGAYNEQFF. CDR3 DNA sequence: TGTGCCAGCAGCTCCGGACTAGCGGGGGCTTACAATGAGCAGTTCTTC.

The rearrangement links TRBV7-2 to TRBJ2-3; 11 bases fit TRBD2. CDR1 SGHTA and CDR2 FQGNSA come from the germline V gene. The CDR3 has 17 residues. Trimming cost V 1 base and J 11 bases; bases outside gene matches: 14. The CDR3 loop is CASSLGLAGGPALGQYF. In DNA, the CDR3 is TGTGCCAGCAGCTTAGGGCTAGCGGGGGGCCCCGCTCTTGGGCAGTATTTT. Drawing the rest from reference TRBV7-2 and TRBJ2-3, the complete variable domain is GAGVSQSPSNKVTEKGKDVELRCDPISGHTALYWYRQSLGQGLEFLIYFQGNSAPDKSGLPSDRFSAERTGGSVSTLTIQRTQQEDSAVYLCASSLGLAGGPALGQYFGPGTRLTVL.

Within the sample, this clone is medium-sized. The V and J genes are TRBV2 and TRBJ1-2; TRBD1 matches at 7 bases. The CDR3 contains 14 residues. CDR1 is SNHLY and CDR2 is FYNNEI in the germline V gene. With V trimmed by 6 bases and J by 4 bases, 8 bases remained unmatched. The CDR3 DNA follows: TGTGCCAGCAGACGTGACAGGGTCACCTATGGCTACACCTTC. This translates into CASRRDRVTYGYTF.